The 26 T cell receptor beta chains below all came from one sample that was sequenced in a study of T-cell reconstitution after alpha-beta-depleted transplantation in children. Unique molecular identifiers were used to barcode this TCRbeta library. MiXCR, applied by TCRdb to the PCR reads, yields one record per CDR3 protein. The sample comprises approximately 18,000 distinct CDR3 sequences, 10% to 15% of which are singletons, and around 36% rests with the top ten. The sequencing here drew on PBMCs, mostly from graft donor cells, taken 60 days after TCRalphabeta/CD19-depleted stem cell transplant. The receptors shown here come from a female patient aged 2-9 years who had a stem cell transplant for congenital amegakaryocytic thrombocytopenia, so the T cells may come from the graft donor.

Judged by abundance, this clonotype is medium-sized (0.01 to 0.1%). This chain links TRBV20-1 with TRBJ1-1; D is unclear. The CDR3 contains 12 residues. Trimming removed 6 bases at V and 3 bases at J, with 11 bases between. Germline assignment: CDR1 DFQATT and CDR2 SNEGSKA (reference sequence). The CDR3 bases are TGCAGTGCCCCACAGTGGGACACTGAAGCTTTCTTT. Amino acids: CSAPQWDTEAFF.

The CDR3: CASSLWRGPSYEQYF. Written as DNA, the CDR3 is TGTGCCAGCAGTTTATGGCGGGGGCCGTCCTACGAGCAGTACTTC. V and J are TRBV28 and TRBJ2-7; D is perhaps TRBD2 (7 bases). This CDR3 is built from 15 residues. CDR1 is MDHEN and CDR2 is SYDVKM in the germline V gene. Trimming left V 0 bases short and J 1 base short, with 10 bases between.

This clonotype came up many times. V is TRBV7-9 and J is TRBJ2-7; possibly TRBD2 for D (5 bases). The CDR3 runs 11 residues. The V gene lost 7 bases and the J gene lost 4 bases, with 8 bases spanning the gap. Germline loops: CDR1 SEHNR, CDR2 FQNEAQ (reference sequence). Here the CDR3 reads CASTEGYEQYF. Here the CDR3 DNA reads TGTGCCAGCACCGAGGGTTACGAGCAGTACTTC.

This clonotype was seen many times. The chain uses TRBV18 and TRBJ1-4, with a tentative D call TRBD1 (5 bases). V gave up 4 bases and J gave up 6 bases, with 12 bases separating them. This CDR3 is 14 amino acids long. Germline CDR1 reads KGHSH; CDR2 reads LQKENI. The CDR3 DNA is TGTGCCAGCTCACTAGGGGAATTGGATGAAAAACTGTTTTTT. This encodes CASSLGELDEKLFF.

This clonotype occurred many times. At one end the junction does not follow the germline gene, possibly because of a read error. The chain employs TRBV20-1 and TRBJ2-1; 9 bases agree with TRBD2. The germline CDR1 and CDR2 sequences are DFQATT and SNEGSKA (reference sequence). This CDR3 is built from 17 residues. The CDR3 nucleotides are TGCTGTGCTAGAGATTTTCGGTCGCTAGCGGGATTCAATGAGCAGTTCTTC. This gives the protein CCARDFRSLAGFNEQFF.

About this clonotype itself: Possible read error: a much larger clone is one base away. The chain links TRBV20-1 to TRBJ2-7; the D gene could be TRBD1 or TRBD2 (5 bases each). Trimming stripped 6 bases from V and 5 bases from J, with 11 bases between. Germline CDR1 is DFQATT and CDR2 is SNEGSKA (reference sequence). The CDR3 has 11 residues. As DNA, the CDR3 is TGCAGTGCCCTGGGGGACCACGAGCAGTACTTC. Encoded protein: CSALGDHEQYF.

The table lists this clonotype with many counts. CDR3 protein: CSAREANTGELFF. CDR3 DNA: TGCAGTGCTAGAGAAGCGAACACCGGGGAGCTGTTTTTT. The chain joins TRBV20-1 to TRBJ2-2; unclear D gene. V was pared by 0 bases and J by 0 bases, with 2 bases between. The CDR3 runs to 13 residues. Germline V lookup: CDR1 DFQATT, CDR2 SNEGSKA (reference sequence).

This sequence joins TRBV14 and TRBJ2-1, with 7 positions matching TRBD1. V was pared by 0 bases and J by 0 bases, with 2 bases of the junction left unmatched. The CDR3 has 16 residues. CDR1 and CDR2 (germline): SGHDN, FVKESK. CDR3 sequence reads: CASSQDAGGSYNEQFF. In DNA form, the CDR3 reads TGTGCCAGCAGCCAAGATGCAGGGGGCTCCTACAATGAGCAGTTCTTC. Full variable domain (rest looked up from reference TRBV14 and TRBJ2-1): EAGVTQFPSHSVIEKGQTVTLRCDPISGHDNLYWYRRVMGKEIKFLLHFVKESKQDESGMPNNRFLAERTGGTYSTLKVQPAELEDSGVYFCASSQDAGGSYNEQFFGPGTRLTVL.

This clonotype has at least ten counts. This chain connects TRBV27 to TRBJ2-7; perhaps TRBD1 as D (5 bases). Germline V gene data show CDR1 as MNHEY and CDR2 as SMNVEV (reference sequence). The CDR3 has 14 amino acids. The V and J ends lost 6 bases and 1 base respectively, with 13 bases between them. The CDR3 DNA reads TGTGCCAGCAGCCAAATAAGACAGTCCTACGAGCAGTACTTC. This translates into CASSQIRQSYEQYF.

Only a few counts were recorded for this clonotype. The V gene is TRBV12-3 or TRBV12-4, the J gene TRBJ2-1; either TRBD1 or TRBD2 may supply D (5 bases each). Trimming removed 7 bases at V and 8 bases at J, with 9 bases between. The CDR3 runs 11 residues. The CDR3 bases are TGTGCCAGCATCTTGGGGGATGAGCAGTTCTTC. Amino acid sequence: CASILGDEQFF.

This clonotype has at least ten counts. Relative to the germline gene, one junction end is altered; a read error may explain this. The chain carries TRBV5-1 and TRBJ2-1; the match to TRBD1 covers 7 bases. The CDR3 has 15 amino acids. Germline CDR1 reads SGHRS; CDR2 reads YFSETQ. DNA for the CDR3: TGCGCCAGCAGCGCGGAAACAGGGGCCTACAGTGAGCAGTTCTTC. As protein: CASSAETGAYSEQFF.

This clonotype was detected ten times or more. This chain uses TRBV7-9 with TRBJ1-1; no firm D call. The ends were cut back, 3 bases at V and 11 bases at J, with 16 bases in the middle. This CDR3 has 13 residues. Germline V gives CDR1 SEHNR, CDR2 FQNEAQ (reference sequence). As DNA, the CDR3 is TGTGCCAGCAGCTTTATGTCAGGACCGAAGGCTTTCTTT. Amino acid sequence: CASSFMSGPKAFF.

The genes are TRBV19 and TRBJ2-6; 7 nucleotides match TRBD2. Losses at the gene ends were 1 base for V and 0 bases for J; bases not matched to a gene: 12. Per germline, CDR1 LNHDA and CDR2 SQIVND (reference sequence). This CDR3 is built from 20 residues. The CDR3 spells CASSIVPGGSPLSGANVLTF. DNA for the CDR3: TGTGCCAGTAGTATAGTCCCGGGAGGAAGTCCCCTCTCTGGGGCCAACGTCCTGACTTTC.

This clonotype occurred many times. This CDR3 is CASSPVAGGSGELFF. CDR3 coding DNA: TGCGCCAGCAGCCCTGTAGCGGGAGGGTCCGGGGAGCTGTTTTTT. The gene calls are TRBV5-1 and TRBJ2-2, with 11 bases identical to TRBD2. This CDR3 spans 15 amino acids. The ends lost 4 bases at V and 6 bases at J; junction bases unmatched: 5. Germline loops: CDR1 SGHRS, CDR2 YFSETQ.

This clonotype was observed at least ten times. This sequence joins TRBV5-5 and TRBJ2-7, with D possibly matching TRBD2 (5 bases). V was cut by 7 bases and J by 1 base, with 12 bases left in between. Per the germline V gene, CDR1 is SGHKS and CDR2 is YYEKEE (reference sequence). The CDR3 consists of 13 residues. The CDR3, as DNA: TGTGCCAGCCATCCTCAGCGGTCCTACGAGCAGTACTTC. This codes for CASHPQRSYEQYF.

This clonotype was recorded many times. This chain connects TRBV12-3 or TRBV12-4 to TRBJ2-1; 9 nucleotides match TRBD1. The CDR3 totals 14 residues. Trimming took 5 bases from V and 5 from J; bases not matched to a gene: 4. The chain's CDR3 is CASSDRGLNNEQFF. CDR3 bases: TGTGCCAGCAGTGACAGGGGGTTAAACAATGAGCAGTTCTTC.

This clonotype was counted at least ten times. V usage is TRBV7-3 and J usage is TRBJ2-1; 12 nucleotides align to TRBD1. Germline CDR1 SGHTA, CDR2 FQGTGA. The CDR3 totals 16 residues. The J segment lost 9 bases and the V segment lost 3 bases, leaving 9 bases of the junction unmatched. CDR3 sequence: CASSLNPGTGGGEQFF. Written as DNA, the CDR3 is TGTGCCAGCAGCTTGAATCCAGGGACAGGGGGCGGTGAGCAGTTCTTC.

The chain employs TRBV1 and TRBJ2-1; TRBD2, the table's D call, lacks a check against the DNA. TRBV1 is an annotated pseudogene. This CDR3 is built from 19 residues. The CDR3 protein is CTSSPPGLAGVGGYNEQFF. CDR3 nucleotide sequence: TGTACCAGCAGCCCGCCGGGACTAGCGGGAGTTGGTGGCTACAATGAGCAGTTCTTC.

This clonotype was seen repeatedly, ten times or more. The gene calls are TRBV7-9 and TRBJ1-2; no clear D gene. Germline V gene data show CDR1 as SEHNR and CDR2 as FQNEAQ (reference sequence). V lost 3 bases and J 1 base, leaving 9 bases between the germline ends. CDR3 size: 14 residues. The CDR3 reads CASSFNTVNYGYTF. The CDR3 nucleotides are TGTGCCAGCAGCTTTAACACTGTTAACTATGGCTACACCTTC.

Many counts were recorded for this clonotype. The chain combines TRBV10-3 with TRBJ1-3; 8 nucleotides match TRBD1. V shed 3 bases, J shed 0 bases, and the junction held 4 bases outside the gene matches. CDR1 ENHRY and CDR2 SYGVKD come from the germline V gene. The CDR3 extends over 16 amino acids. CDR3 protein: CAISDRDRLSGNTIYF. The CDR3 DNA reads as TGTGCCATCAGTGACCGGGACAGGCTCTCTGGAAACACCATATATTTT.

The CDR3 region is CASSNSAGTGELFF. CDR3 coding DNA: TGCGCCAGCAGCAATAGTGCGGGCACCGGGGAGCTGTTTTTT. The chain has TRBV5-1 and TRBJ2-2, with a weak D call TRBD2 (5 bases). Trimming took 4 bases from V and 4 from J, leaving 11 bases between them. Germline CDR1 is SGHRS and CDR2 is YFSETQ. The CDR3 loop spans 14 amino acids.

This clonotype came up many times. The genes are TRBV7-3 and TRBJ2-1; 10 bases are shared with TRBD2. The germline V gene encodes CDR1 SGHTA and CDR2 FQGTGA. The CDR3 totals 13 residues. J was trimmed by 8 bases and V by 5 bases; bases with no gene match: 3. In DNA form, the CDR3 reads TGTGCCAGCAGCCTAGCGGGAGCTTATGAGCAGTTCTTC. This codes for CASSLAGAYEQFF.

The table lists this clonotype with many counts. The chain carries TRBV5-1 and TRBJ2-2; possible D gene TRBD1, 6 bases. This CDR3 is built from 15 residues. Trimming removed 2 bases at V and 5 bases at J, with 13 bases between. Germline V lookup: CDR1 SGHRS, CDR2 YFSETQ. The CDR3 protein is CASSFKVRGTGELFF. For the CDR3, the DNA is TGCGCCAGCAGCTTCAAAGTCAGGGGTACCGGGGAGCTGTTTTTT.

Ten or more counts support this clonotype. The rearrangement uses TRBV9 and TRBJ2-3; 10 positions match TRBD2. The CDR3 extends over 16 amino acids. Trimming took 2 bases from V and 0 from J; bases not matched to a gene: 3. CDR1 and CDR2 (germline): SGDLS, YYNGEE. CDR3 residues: CASSVDSGRSTDTQYF. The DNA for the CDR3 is TGTGCCAGCAGCGTTGATAGCGGGAGGAGCACAGATACGCAGTATTTT.

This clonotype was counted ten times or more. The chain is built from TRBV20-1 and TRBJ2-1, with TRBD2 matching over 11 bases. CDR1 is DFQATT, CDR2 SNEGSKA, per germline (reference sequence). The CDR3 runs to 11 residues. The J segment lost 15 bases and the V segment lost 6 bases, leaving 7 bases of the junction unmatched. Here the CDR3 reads CSARELAGVFF. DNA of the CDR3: TGCAGTGCCCGGGAACTAGCGGGAGTGTTCTTC.

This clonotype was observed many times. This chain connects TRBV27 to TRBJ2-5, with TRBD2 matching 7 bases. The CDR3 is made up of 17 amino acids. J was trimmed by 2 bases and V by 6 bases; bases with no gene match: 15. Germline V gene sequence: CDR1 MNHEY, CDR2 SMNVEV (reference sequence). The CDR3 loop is CASSLSPGGTGQETQYF. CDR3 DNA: TGTGCCAGCAGCCTATCGCCGGGAGGTACAGGTCAAGAGACCCAGTACTTC.